The rows below give T cell receptor beta chains drawn from one sample of a study of blood T cells in healthy people across ages. TCRdb independently ran MiXCR on the 5' RACE reads; one entry per CDR3 protein. The table includes approximately 960,000 distinct CDR3 sequences, almost 30% detected once. These sequences were also reported in another study, on T cells of mothers and their children.

The source material was blood. The origin of the receptors is a woman aged 40 to 50 in good health. CDR3s include the opening cysteine and the closing phenylalanine or tryptophan. D genes are given only for firm matches. Clone size, where shown, is once, few, many, or a class for clones that have expanded.

v_call,d_call,j_call,clone_size,cdr3_aa,cdr3_nt
TRBV5-4,TRBD1,TRBJ2-7,many,CASSPPGDRSSYEQYF,TGTGCCAGCAGCCCCCCTGGGGACAGGAGCTCCTACGAGCAGTACTTC
TRBV4-3,TRBD2,TRBJ2-3,.,CASSREAGSTDTQYF,TGCGCCAGCTCGAGGGAAGCGGGGAGCACAGATACGCAGTATTTT
TRBV6-5,TRBD2,TRBJ2-3,.,CASSYEVLAGGLATDTQYF,TGTGCCAGCAGTTACGAGGTTCTAGCGGGGGGACTAGCGACAGATACGCAGTATTTT
TRBV28,TRBD2,TRBJ2-1,.,CASSSSGTRIYNEQFF,TGTGCCAGCAGTTCCTCCGGGACTAGGATCTACAATGAGCAGTTCTTC
TRBV2,.,TRBJ2-7,few,CASSETRRGYEQYF,TGTGCCAGCAGCGAGACTAGAAGAGGCTACGAGCAGTACTTC
TRBV20-1,.,TRBJ2-4,.,CSARRRELGGIQYF,TGCAGTGCTAGACGTCGGGAGCTCGGCGGCATTCAGTACTTC
TRBV6-1,.,TRBJ2-3,.,CASRAGLLTDTQYF,TGTGCCAGCAGGGCGGGACTTCTTACAGATACGCAGTATTTT
TRBV4-3,TRBD2,TRBJ2-2,.,CASSQEPRLAGAGELFF,TGCGCCAGCAGCCAAGAACCCCGACTAGCGGGGGCCGGGGAGCTGTTTTTT
TRBV7-9,.,TRBJ1-6,few,CASSPSPLRGNSPLHF,TGTGCCAGCAGCCCTAGCCCCCTCAGGGGCAATTCACCCCTCCACTTT
TRBV5-1,TRBD1,TRBJ2-4,once,CASSRTGAGAKNIQYF,TGCGCCAGCAGCCGAACAGGGGCTGGGGCCAAAAACATTCAGTACTTC
TRBV27,.,TRBJ1-5,few,CASRLNTGHQPQHF,TGTGCCAGCAGATTAAATACAGGGCATCAGCCCCAGCATTTT
TRBV4-3,.,TRBJ2-7,few,CASSQEYAKYEQYF,TGCGCCAGCAGCCAAGAATATGCGAAATACGAGCAGTACTTC
TRBV12-3/TRBV12-4,TRBD1,TRBJ1-5,few,CASTPGQGGGGQPQHF,TGTGCCAGCACCCCCGGACAGGGAGGGGGAGGTCAGCCCCAGCATTTT
TRBV28,.,TRBJ1-1,.,CASTGATEAFF,TGTGCCAGCACGGGGGCCACTGAAGCTTTCTTT
TRBV6-2/TRBV6-3,.,TRBJ1-2,few,CASNLRREAVGYTF,TGTGCCAGCAATTTACGAAGGGAGGCGGTTGGCTACACCTTC
TRBV3-1,.,TRBJ1-2,.,CASSQLRGGYTF,TGTGCCAGCAGCCAGTTGAGGGGAGGCTACACCTTC
TRBV27,.,TRBJ1-2,many,CASSSTGWTNYGYTF,TGTGCCAGCAGTTCCACGGGCTGGACGAACTATGGCTACACCTTC
TRBV20-1,.,TRBJ2-1,.,CSALLPRDHNEQFF,TGCAGTGCCTTACTTCCCCGGGACCACAATGAGCAGTTCTTC
TRBV29-1,.,TRBJ1-3,.,CSVAGQAGNTIYF,TGCAGCGTTGCCGGGCAAGCTGGGAACACCATATATTTT
TRBV4-1,.,TRBJ1-1,few,CASSQEPQALEAFF,TGCGCCAGCAGCCAAGAACCGCAGGCCCTTGAAGCTTTCTTT
TRBV6-5,TRBD1,TRBJ1-5,.,CASRRDRRGDQPQHF,TGTGCCAGCAGAAGGGACAGGAGGGGCGATCAGCCCCAGCATTTT
TRBV6-1,.,TRBJ2-7,many,CASSESGAKAYEQYF,TGTGCCAGCAGTGAATCAGGGGCCAAGGCCTACGAGCAGTACTTC
TRBV12-3/TRBV12-4,.,TRBJ2-7,.,CASSLGGAYKQYF,TGTGCCAGCAGTTTAGGGGGTGCTTATAAGCAGTACTTC
TRBV30,TRBD1,TRBJ2-1,few,CAWSVLGRGRFNEQFF,TGTGCCTGGAGTGTACTGGGCAGGGGGCGATTCAATGAGCAGTTCTTC
TRBV4-1,TRBD2,TRBJ2-3,.,CASSQAGTSGGGSTQYF,TGCGCCAGCAGCCAAGCGGGGACTAGCGGGGGCGGGAGTACGCAGTATTTT
TRBV5-1,TRBD2,TRBJ2-1,few,CASSSLADGGALGYNEQFF,TGCGCCAGCAGCTCACTAGCTGACGGGGGGGCCTTAGGATACAATGAGCAGTTCTTC
TRBV7-2,.,TRBJ1-4,few,CASSFYGNEKLFF,TGTGCCAGCAGCTTTTACGGTAATGAAAAACTGTTTTTT
TRBV19,TRBD2,TRBJ2-1,few,CASRTSGAYNEQFF,TGTGCCAGTAGGACTAGCGGGGCCTACAATGAGCAGTTCTTC
TRBV12-3/TRBV12-4,.,TRBJ1-4,few,CASSFRAGEEKLFF,TGTGCCAGCAGTTTTCGGGCAGGAGAGGAAAAACTGTTTTTT
TRBV19,.,TRBJ1-5,.,CACSPYLRGPQPQHF,TGTGCCTGTAGTCCCTACCTTAGAGGGCCTCAGCCCCAGCATTTT
TRBV29-1,TRBD1,TRBJ2-7,many,CSVREGTRDRGQGQYF,TGCAGCGTTAGAGAGGGCACCCGGGACAGGGGGCAAGGGCAGTACTTC
TRBV4-1,TRBD2,TRBJ2-1,many,CASSQAGLAGSYNEQFF,TGCGCCAGCAGCCAAGCAGGACTAGCGGGCTCCTACAATGAGCAGTTCTTC
TRBV4-3,.,TRBJ1-2,many,CASSQRDYGYTF,TGCGCCAGCAGCCAACGGGACTATGGCTACACCTTC
TRBV29-1,.,TRBJ2-7,many,CSVDGGVLPYEQYF,TGCAGCGTTGACGGGGGAGTGCTACCCTACGAGCAGTACTTC